This is a list of T cell receptor beta chains from one sample in a study of T-cell memory formation after mild COVID-19. Each CDR3 protein is one row after TCRdb ran MiXCR on the 5' RACE reads. The profile covers about 390,000 distinct CDR3 sequences, with approximately 15% appearing a single time and roughly 21% taken by the ten largest. Sequencing used PBMCs or a T cell subset sorted from them (not recorded which). Receptor source: a man aged 18 to 30 who had mild COVID-19 (a few samples of this study predate the infection). Cell type and time point are not known. Each CDR3 is given with its conserved first and last residue. The D gene is left open where the match is weak. Some rows mark clone size as missing; the rest say once, few, many or name a class of expanded clone.

D gene,V gene,J gene,CDR3 length,clone size,CDR3 protein
TRBD1,TRBV4-1,TRBJ1-1,20,-,CASSQESGEGQPIPGTEAFF
-,TRBV4-3,TRBJ1-2,13,-,CASSQRGIGGYTF
-,TRBV4-2,TRBJ1-6,14,-,CASSQGGEASPLHF
-,TRBV9,TRBJ1-2,15,-,CASSVGGEVSYGYTF
TRBD1,TRBV29-1,TRBJ2-2,15,-,CSAVGAGGATGELFF
-,TRBV29-1,TRBJ2-5,10,-,CSVLVSAQYF
-,TRBV7-2,TRBJ2-3,13,many,CASSPPGTDTQYF
TRBD2,TRBV6-5,TRBJ2-4,18,few,CASSELAGGLSAKNIQYF
-,TRBV7-2,TRBJ2-4,15,few,CASSLGQGTKNIQYF
-,TRBV7-9,TRBJ2-3,14,-,CASSGGIHTDTQYF
TRBD2,TRBV7-2,TRBJ2-1,15,many,CASSTSGGSYNEQFF
TRBD1,TRBV18,TRBJ2-4,11,few,CASSQPGQQYF
TRBD1,TRBV5-1,TRBJ2-1,16,few,CASSWTGGYSYNEQFF
-,TRBV20-1,TRBJ1-2,11,-,CSASQGYGYTF
TRBD2,TRBV11-2,TRBJ2-7,15,-,CASSLEGSGYYEQYF
-,TRBV24-1,TRBJ1-5,14,-,CATSGDTGNQPQHF
-,TRBV10-3,TRBJ1-1,16,-,CAISEIRDGRGTEAFF
TRBD1,TRBV29-1,TRBJ2-5,14,many,CSVAPGQGGETQYF
-,TRBV18,TRBJ1-2,14,once,CASSQDSLFVGYTF
-,TRBV18,TRBJ1-2,15,few,CASSPSGQGIDGYTF
TRBD1,TRBV20-1,TRBJ1-1,15,-,CSARLGQGFYPEAFF
TRBD2,TRBV15,TRBJ2-3,17,-,CATRLGLAGDGTDTQYF
-,TRBV7-9,TRBJ1-1,15,-,CASIRGVFGDTEAFF
-,TRBV6-2/TRBV6-3,TRBJ2-7,12,-,CASSSTGQEQYF
-,TRBV5-1,TRBJ2-5,14,few,CASSFRDVQETQYF
-,TRBV6-1,TRBJ1-1,12,-,CASSEQERAAFF
-,TRBV5-6,TRBJ2-1,14,-,CASHGTLTYNEQFF
-,TRBV7-9,TRBJ1-6,15,few,CASSFTAGLDSPLHF
TRBD1,TRBV7-7,TRBJ1-6,16,-,CASRLQGIGHNSPLHF
-,TRBV25-1,TRBJ2-7,11,-,CASSEYQGQYF
TRBD1,TRBV6-1,TRBJ1-5,16,-,CASSEATGTGNQPQHF
-,TRBV7-9,TRBJ2-4,14,few,CASSSRQRKDIQYF
TRBD1,TRBV2,TRBJ2-3,15,many,CASSGGQGGTDTQYF
TRBD1,TRBV7-9,TRBJ2-6,18,-,CASSRETGAGSGANVLTF
-,TRBV5-6,TRBJ1-1,15,few,CASSLWGATNTEAFF
TRBD2,TRBV27,TRBJ2-1,17,-,CASSPIWRGVSYNEQFF
-,TRBV7-6,TRBJ2-7,14,few,CASSLERSSYEQYF
-,TRBV7-3,TRBJ2-1,15,-,CASSIGASDYNEQFF
TRBD1,TRBV7-9,TRBJ2-7,15,few,CASSSLDREGNEQYF
-,TRBV20-1,TRBJ1-5,13,-,CSATDRINQPQHF
-,TRBV4-3,TRBJ2-3,15,few,CASSQDPSATDTQYF